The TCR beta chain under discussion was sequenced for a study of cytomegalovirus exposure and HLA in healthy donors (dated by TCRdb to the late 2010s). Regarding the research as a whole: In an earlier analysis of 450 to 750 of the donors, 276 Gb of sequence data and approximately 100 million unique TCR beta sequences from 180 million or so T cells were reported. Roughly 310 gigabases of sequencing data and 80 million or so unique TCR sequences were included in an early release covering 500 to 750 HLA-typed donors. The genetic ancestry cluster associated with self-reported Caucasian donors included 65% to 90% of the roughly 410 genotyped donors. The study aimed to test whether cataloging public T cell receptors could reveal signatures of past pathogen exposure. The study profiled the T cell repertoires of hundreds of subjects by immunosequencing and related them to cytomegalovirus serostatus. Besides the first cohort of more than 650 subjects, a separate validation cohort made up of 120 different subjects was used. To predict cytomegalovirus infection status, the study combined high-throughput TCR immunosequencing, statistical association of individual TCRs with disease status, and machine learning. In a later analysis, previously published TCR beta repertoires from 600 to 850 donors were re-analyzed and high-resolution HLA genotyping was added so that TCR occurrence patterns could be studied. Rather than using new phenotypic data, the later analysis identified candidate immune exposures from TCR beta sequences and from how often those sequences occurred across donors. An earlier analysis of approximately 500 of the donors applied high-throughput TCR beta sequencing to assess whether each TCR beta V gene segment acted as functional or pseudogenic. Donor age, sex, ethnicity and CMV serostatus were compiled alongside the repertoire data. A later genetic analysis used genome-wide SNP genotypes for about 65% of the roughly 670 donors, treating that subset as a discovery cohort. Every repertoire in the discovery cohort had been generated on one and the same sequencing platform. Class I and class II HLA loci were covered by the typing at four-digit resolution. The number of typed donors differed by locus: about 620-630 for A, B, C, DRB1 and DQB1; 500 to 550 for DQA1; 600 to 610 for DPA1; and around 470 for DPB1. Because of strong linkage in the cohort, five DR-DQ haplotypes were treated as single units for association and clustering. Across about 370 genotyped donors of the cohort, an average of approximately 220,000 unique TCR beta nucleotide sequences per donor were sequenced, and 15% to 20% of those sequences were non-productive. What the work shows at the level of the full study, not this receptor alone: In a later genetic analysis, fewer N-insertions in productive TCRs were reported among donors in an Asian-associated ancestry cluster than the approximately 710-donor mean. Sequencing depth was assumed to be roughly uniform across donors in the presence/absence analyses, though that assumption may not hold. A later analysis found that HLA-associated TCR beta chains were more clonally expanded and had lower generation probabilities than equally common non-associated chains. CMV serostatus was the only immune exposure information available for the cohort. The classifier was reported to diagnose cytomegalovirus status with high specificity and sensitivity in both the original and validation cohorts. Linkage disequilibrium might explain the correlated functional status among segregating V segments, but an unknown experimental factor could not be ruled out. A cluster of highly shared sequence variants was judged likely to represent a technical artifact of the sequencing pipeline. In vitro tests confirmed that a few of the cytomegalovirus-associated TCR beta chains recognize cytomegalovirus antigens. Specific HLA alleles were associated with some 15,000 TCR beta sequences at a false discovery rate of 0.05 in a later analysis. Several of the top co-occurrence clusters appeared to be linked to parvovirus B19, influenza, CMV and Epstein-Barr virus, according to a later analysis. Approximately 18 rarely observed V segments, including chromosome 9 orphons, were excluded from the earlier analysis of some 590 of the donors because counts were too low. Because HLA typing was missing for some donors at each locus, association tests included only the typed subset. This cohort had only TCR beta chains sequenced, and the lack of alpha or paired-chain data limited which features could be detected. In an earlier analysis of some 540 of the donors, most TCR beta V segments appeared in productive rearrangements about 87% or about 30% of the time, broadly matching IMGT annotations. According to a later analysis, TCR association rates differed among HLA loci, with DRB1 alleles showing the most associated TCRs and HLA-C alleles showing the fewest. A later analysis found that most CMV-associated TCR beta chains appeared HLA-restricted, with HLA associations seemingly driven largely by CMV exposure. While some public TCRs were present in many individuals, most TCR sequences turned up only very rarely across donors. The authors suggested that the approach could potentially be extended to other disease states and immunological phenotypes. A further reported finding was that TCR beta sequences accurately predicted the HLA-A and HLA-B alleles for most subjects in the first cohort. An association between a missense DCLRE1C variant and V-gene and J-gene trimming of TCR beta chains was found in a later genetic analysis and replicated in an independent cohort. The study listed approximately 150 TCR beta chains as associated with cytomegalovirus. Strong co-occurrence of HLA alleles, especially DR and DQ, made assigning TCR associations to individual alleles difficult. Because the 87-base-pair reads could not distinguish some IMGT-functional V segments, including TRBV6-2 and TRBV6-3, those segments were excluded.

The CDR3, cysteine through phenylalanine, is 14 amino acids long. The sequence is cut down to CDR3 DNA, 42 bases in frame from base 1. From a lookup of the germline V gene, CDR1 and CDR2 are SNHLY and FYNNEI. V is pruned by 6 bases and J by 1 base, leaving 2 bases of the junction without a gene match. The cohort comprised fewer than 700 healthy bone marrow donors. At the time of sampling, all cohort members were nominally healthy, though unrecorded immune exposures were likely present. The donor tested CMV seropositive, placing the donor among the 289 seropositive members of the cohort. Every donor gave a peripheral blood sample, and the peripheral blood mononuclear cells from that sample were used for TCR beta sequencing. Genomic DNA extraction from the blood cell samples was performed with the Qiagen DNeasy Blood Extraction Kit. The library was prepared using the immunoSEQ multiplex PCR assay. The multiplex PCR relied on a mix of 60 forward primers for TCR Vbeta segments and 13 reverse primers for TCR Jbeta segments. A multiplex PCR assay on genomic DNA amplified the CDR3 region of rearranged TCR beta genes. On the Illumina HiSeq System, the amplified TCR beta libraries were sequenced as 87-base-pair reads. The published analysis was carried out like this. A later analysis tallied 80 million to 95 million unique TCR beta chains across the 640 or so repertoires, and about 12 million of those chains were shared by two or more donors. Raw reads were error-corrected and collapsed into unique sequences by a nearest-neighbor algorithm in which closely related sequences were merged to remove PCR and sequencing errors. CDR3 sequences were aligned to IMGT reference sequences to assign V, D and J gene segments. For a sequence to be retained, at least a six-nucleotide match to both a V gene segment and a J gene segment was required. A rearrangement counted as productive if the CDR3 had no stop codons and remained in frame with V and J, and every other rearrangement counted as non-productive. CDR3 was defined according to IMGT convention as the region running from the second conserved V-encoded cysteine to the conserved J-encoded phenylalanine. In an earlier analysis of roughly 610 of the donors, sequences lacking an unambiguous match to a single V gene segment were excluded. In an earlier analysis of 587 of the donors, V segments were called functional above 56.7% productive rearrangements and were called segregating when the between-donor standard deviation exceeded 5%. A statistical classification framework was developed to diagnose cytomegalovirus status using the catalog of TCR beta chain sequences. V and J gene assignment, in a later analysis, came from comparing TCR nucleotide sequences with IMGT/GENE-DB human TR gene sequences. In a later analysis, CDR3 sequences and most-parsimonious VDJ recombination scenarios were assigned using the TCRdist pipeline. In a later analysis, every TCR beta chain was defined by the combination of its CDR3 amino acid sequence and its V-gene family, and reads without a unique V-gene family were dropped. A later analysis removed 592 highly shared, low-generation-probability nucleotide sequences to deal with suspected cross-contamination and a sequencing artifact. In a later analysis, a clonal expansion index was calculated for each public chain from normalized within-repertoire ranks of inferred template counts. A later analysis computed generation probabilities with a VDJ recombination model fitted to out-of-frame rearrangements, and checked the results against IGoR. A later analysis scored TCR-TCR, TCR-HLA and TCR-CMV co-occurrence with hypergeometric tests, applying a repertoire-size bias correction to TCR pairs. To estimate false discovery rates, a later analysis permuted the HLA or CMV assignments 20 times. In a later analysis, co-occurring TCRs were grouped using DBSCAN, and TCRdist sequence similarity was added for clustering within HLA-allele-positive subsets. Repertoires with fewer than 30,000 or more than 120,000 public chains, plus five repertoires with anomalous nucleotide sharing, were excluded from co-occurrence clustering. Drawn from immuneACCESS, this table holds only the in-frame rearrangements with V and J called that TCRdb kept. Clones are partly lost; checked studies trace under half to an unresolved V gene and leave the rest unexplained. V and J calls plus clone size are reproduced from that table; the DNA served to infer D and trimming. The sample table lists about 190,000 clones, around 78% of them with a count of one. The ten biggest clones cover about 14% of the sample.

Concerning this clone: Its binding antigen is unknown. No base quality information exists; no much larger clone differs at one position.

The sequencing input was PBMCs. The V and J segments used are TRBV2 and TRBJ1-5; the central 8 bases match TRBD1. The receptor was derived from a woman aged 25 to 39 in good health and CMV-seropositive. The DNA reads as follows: TGTGCCAGCAGGGACAGGGTGAGCAATCAGCCCCAGCATTTT. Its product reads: CASRDRVSNQPQHF.